This T cell receptor beta chain stems from a study of shared clonotypes between healthy human individuals. As to this clone: The antigen is unknown.

From germline, CDR1 is SGHRS and CDR2 YFSETQ. Trimming left V 0 bases short and J 0 bases short, with 9 bases between. The CDR3 is 16 amino acids. Study conclusions and caveats: Estimated clonotype richness was generally higher in naive than memory subsets.

The table came from immunoSEQ multiplex PCR; TCRdb's copy has only in-frame clones and leaves some out. This sample carries 2.3 million or so clones, about 92% of them seen once, and the ten largest clones take 0.35% to 0.5%. J is TRBJ2-2 and V is TRBV5-1, with D uncertain. The sequence was collected from a young man in good health. Some clones in this sample may be carry-over from other donors' samples. Sequencing was done on a sample of naive CD4+ T cells from PBMCs. Subset noted: CD45RA+ positively selected. The CDR3, as DNA: TGCGCCAGCAGCTTGGCCGGGCGGTCGAACACCGGGGAGCTGTTTTTT. It encodes CASSLAGRSNTGELFF.